These 10 T cell receptor beta chains share one sample of origin, sequenced in a study of cytomegalovirus exposure and HLA in healthy donors. With 60 Vbeta and 13 Jbeta primers, the PCR was carried out. Only in-frame clones appear in the TCRdb table, and some are missing; sequencing was by immunoSEQ multiplex PCR. The sample yields under 300,000 clones, just over 70% seen once. The source material was PBMCs. The source is a female donor in good health and CMV-seronegative.

The chain employs TRBV6-5 and TRBJ2-2; TRBD2 might be the D (5 bases). Germline V gives CDR1 MNHEY, CDR2 SVGAGI. V was cut by 8 bases and J by 6 bases, with 13 bases left in between. There are 13 residues in the CDR3. The CDR3 DNA sequence: TGTGCCAGCGGCCCCGGGCGGGCCGGGGAGCTGTTTTTT. Its translation is CASGPGRAGELFF.

To note about this clone: The sample has other DNA sequences that encode this CDR3 too. This chain uses TRBV5-1 with TRBJ2-7, with 11 positions matching TRBD2. Germline V lookup: CDR1 SGHRS, CDR2 YFSETQ. After removal of 0 bases from V and 3 bases from J, the junction contained 5 bases not matched to a gene. There are 16 residues in the CDR3. CDR3 bases: TGCGCCAGCAGCTTGGGAGTGGGACTAGCGGTCTACGAGCAGTACTTC. This gives the protein CASSLGVGLAVYEQYF.

This clone was found a few times. The chain uses TRBV7-2 and TRBJ2-3, with 8 bases lining up with TRBD2. Trimming cost V 5 bases and J 0 bases; bases outside gene matches: 4. This CDR3 comprises 15 residues. Germline values: CDR1 SGHTA, CDR2 FQGNSA. Written as DNA, the CDR3 is TGTGCCAGCAGCCGGACTAGCCGGAGCACAGATACGCAGTATTTT. Amino acids: CASSRTSRSTDTQYF.

This clone was found a few times. This chain's CDR3 is CASSWGRGAMNTEAFF. The CDR3 DNA follows: TGCGCCAGCAGCTGGGGGAGGGGCGCTATGAACACTGAAGCTTTCTTT. This chain uses TRBV5-1 with TRBJ1-1, with D possibly TRBD1 on 5 matching bases. The CDR3 runs to 16 residues. From germline, CDR1 is SGHRS and CDR2 YFSETQ. Trimming cost V 3 bases and J 0 bases, with 15 bases left between them.

The chain couples TRBV6-4 to TRBJ2-1, with D possibly being TRBD2 (6 bases). CDR1 is MRHNA, CDR2 SNTAGT, per germline. With 3 bases removed from V and 7 bases from J, the gap between germline ends came to 10 bases. CDR3 size: 13 residues. The CDR3 region is CASSEREKNEQFF. The CDR3 coding sequence is TGTGCCAGCAGTGAACGGGAGAAGAATGAGCAGTTCTTC.

Written as DNA, the CDR3 is TGTGCCAGCAGTGCCACAGGTACCTATGGCTACACCTTC. Its translation: CASSATGTYGYTF. The chain has TRBV27 and TRBJ1-2; D may be TRBD1 (5 bases). CDR3 length equals 13 residues. The V and J ends lost 5 bases and 4 bases respectively, with 11 bases between them. Germline CDR1 is MNHEY and CDR2 is SMNVEV (reference sequence).

This chain joins TRBV11-2 and TRBJ2-7; D possibly corresponds to TRBD2 (5 bases). This CDR3 spans 13 amino acids. The V gene's germline CDR1 is SGHAT and CDR2 FQNNGV. Trimming cost V 3 bases and J 7 bases, with 13 bases left between them. CDR3 residues: CASSFSAPGEQYF. The CDR3 region has the DNA TGTGCCAGCAGCTTCAGTGCCCCGGGGGAGCAGTACTTC.

V is TRBV11-3 and J is TRBJ2-6; D possibly corresponds to TRBD1 (5 bases). The CDR3 spans 18 residues. Trimming took 1 base from V and 5 from J, leaving 18 bases between them. Germline CDR1 reads SGHNT; CDR2 reads YENEEA. The CDR3 loop is CASSLGQSQGPRANVLTF. The CDR3 bases are TGTGCCAGCAGCTTAGGACAGTCCCAAGGTCCTAGGGCCAACGTCCTGACTTTC. The full variable domain, rest sourced from reference TRBV11-3 and TRBJ2-6, is EAGVVQSPRYKIIEKKQPVAFWCNPISGHNTLYWYLQNLGQGPELLIRYENEEAVDDSQLPKDRFSAERLKGVDSTLKIQPAELGDSAVYLCASSLGQSQGPRANVLTFGAGSRLTVL.

The genes are TRBV10-3 and TRBJ1-1; 7 bases align to TRBD1. The germline V gene has CDR1 ENHRY and CDR2 SYGVKD. Losses at the gene ends were 6 bases for V and 5 bases for J; bases not matched to a gene: 3. This CDR3 contains 12 residues. Here the CDR3 reads CAISDRVTEAFF. In nucleotides, the CDR3 is TGTGCCATCAGCGACAGGGTTACTGAAGCTTTCTTT.

This chain joins TRBV28 and TRBJ2-7, with 9 bases aligning to TRBD2. Trimming cost V 2 bases and J 0 bases; bases outside gene matches: 2. The CDR3 loop spans 15 amino acids. Germline values: CDR1 MDHEN, CDR2 SYDVKM. This chain's CDR3 is CASSLGGRVSYEQYF. As DNA, the CDR3 is TGTGCCAGCAGTTTAGGCGGGAGGGTCTCCTACGAGCAGTACTTC.